This entry lists 26 T cell receptor beta chains sequenced from one sample in a study of breast tumors, draining lymph nodes, adjacent tissues. MiXCR was run by TCRdb on the multiplex PCR reads, yielding one entry per CDR3 protein. The sample records approximately 90,000 distinct CDR3 sequences, approximately 29% being singletons. The lymph nodes were axillary draining lymph nodes from breast cancer patients. Input material: axillary lymph node tissue. These receptors all stem from a female donor with breast cancer. Some clones in this sample may be carry-over from other donors' samples.

The V and J genes are TRBV20-1 and TRBJ2-7; 8 bases fit TRBD2. V shed 3 bases, J shed 3 bases, and the junction held 19 bases outside the gene matches. This CDR3 contains 18 residues. Germline V gene lookup returns CDR1 DFQATT and CDR2 SNEGSKA (reference sequence). The CDR3 here is CSASDADSGTNSYYEQYF. For the CDR3, the DNA is TGCAGTGCTAGCGACGCCGATAGCGGGACTAATTCATACTACGAGCAGTACTTC.

This clonotype was detected a few times. A much larger clonotype is one base distant, so this may be a read error. V is TRBV20-1 and J is TRBJ2-7; D is undetermined. Germline lookup yields CDR1 DFQATT and CDR2 SNEGSKA (reference sequence). This CDR3 contains 11 residues. The CDR3: CSAARTYEQSF. DNA for the CDR3: TGCAGTGCGGCAAGGACCTACGAGCAGTCCTTC.

This clonotype was counted many times. This chain links TRBV5-4 with TRBJ2-2, with TRBD2 identical over 7 bases. V shed 2 bases, J shed 4 bases, and the junction held 5 bases outside the gene matches. Germline CDR1 reads SGHNT; CDR2 reads YYREEE (reference sequence). The CDR3 is 15 amino acids. This CDR3 is CASSLGGRGTGELFF. The DNA of the CDR3 is TGTGCCAGCAGCTTAGGCGGGAGAGGCACCGGGGAGCTGTTTTTT.

This sequence joins TRBV19 and TRBJ1-2; 9 nucleotides line up with TRBD1. The germline V gene encodes CDR1 LNHDA and CDR2 SQIVND (reference sequence). The CDR3 is made up of 13 amino acids. The junction had 5 bases not matched to a gene; V was cut back by 5 bases and J by 7 bases. CDR3 sequence: CASSLDRGSGYTF. The DNA of the CDR3 is TGTGCCAGTAGTCTGGACAGGGGAAGTGGCTACACCTTC.

In the case of this clonotype: A much more abundant neighbour one base away suggests this may be a read error. The chain is built from TRBV20-1 and TRBJ2-6, with TRBD1 as a possible D gene (5 bases). The CDR3 has 12 residues. The germline V gene has CDR1 DFQATT and CDR2 SNEGSKA (reference sequence). CDR3 nucleotide sequence: TGCAGCGCGAACTCTGGGGCCAACGTCCCGACTTTC. Amino acids: CSANSGANVPTF.

This clonotype was counted at least ten times. The chain couples TRBV10-2 to TRBJ2-1; 9 bases are a match to TRBD1. V gave up 5 bases and J gave up 5 bases; unmatched junction bases: 7. The CDR3 is 15 residues long. The germline CDR1 and CDR2 sequences are WSHSY and SAAADI. The DNA for the CDR3 is TGCGCCAGCAGTAAACCGGGACAGGGAAACAATGAGCAGTTCTTC. Amino acid sequence: CASSKPGQGNNEQFF.

This clonotype was detected ten times or more. The chain uses TRBV2 and TRBJ1-1, with unresolved D. Germline V gene sequence: CDR1 SNHLY, CDR2 FYNNEI. The CDR3 runs to 14 residues. Trimming left V 6 bases short and J 3 bases short, with 14 bases between. The CDR3 region has the DNA TGTGCCAGCAGGAGAGATAGACGGGACACTGAAGCTTTCTTT. It translates to CASRRDRRDTEAFF.

This clonotype was seen many times. A much larger clone differs by one base, so this may be a read error. The V and J genes are TRBV20-1 and TRBJ1-2; 7 nucleotides agree with TRBD1. Germline CDR1 is DFQATT and CDR2 is SNEGSKA (reference sequence). The CDR3 loop spans 12 amino acids. The CDR3 sequence is CSARDRAYGSTF. CDR3 bases: TGCAGTGCGCGCGACAGGGCATATGGCTCCACCTTC.

This clonotype has at least ten counts. The chain has TRBV30 and TRBJ1-2; 7 bases align to TRBD1. V shed 5 bases and J 8 bases; nucleotides not matched to a gene: 11. This CDR3 has 13 amino acids. Per germline, CDR1 GTSNPN and CDR2 SVGIG (reference sequence). The CDR3 reads CAWDRQGELGYTF. In DNA form, the CDR3 reads TGTGCCTGGGACCGACAGGGAGAATTAGGCTACACCTTC. The full variable domain, in which reference TRBV30 and TRBJ1-2 provide the parts outside the CDR3, is SQTIHQWPATLVQPVGSPLSLECTVEGTSNPNLYWYRQAAGRGLQLLFYSVGIGQISSEVPQNLSASRPQDRQFILSSKKLLLSDSGFYLCAWDRQGELGYTFGSGTRLTVV.

This clonotype appeared many times. V usage is TRBV25-1 and J usage is TRBJ1-5; a possible D gene is TRBD1 (5 bases). The CDR3 has 14 amino acids. V dropped 0 bases and J dropped 7 bases, with 10 bases sitting between them. Germline loops: CDR1 MGHDK, CDR2 SYGVNS. In DNA, the CDR3 is TGTGCCAGCAGTGAATACCCTGGGGGACAGCCCCAGCATTTT. Translated, it gives CASSEYPGGQPQHF.

This clonotype was detected a few times. A much larger clone lies a single base off, so this may be a read error. This sequence joins TRBV6-1 and TRBJ2-7; 9 bases are shared with TRBD2. This CDR3 is 15 amino acids long. Germline-derived CDR1 and CDR2 are MNHNS and SASEGT. After removal of 5 bases from V and 7 bases from J, the junction contained 12 bases not matched to a gene. The CDR3 reads CASSQMWLAGQEQYF. CDR3 coding DNA: TGTGCCAGCAGTCAAATGTGGCTAGCGGGACAAGAGCAGTACTTC.

The chain carries TRBV20-1 and TRBJ2-3; 11 bases match TRBD2. Germline CDR1 reads DFQATT; CDR2 reads SNEGSKA (reference sequence). CDR3 length: 13 amino acids. V gave up 4 bases and J gave up 5 bases; unmatched junction bases: 2. CDR3 DNA sequence: TGCAGTGCTATACTAGCGGGAGAAGATACGCAGTATTTT. Amino acid sequence: CSAILAGEDTQYF.

This clonotype came up many times. The chain has TRBV29-1 and TRBJ2-6; D is undetermined. The V gene lost 4 bases and the J gene lost 3 bases, with 4 bases spanning the gap. The CDR3 length is 12 residues. Germline CDR1 is SQVTM and CDR2 is ANQGSEA. The CDR3 loop is CSVGGGANVLTF. CDR3 in DNA: TGCAGCGTTGGGGGTGGGGCCAACGTCCTGACTTTC.

This clonotype appeared many times. V gene TRBV7-2 combines with J gene TRBJ1-5; D unclear. V lost 3 bases, J lost 2 bases, and 8 bases lay in between. From germline, CDR1 is SGHTA and CDR2 FQGNSA. The CDR3 consists of 14 residues. The DNA for the CDR3 is TGTGCCAGCAGCTTTACTTTCGGCAATCAGCCCCAGCATTTT. Its translation: CASSFTFGNQPQHF.

The V and J genes are TRBV7-9 and TRBJ1-5, with D unresolved. The CDR3 is made up of 14 amino acids. Germline V gene sequence: CDR1 SEHNR, CDR2 FQNEAQ (reference sequence). V shed 2 bases and J shed 3 bases, with 8 bases lying between them. CDR3 nucleotides: TGTGCCAGCAGCTTATCGACGGACAATCAGCCCCAGCATTTT. As protein: CASSLSTDNQPQHF.

With respect to this clonotype: A much larger clonotype is one base distant, so this may be a read error. The rearrangement joins TRBV4-2 to TRBJ2-2; 12 bases line up with TRBD2. Germline V gene lookup returns CDR1 LGHNA and CDR2 YNFKEQ. This CDR3 region has 18 residues. Losses at the gene ends were 3 bases for V and 4 bases for J; bases not matched to a gene: 9. CDR3 in DNA: TGTGCCAGCAGCCAGGCTCTAGCGGGAGGGCTCGGCACCGGGGAGCTGTTTTTT. Protein product: CASSQALAGGLGTGELFF.

This clonotype was seen ten or more times. The chain carries TRBV11-1 and TRBJ2-1, with 14 bases identical to TRBD2. From germline, CDR1 is SGHAT and CDR2 FQDESV (reference sequence). The ends lost 4 bases at V and 5 bases at J; junction bases unmatched: 1. The CDR3 sequence is 15 residues long. Here the CDR3 DNA reads TGTGCCAGCAGCTCGGGACTAGCGGGGGACAATGAGCAGTTCTTC. Its protein product is CASSSGLAGDNEQFF.

In its sample, this clonotype was seen many times. V is TRBV3-1 and J is TRBJ2-7; tentatively, D is TRBD2 (6 bases). V shed 4 bases and J shed 5 bases, with 18 bases lying between them. The germline gives CDR1 LGHDT, CDR2 YNNKEL (reference sequence). The CDR3 spans 15 residues. The CDR3 DNA follows: TGTGCCAGCAGCCCCCTTTTAGGAGGGGTCCACGAGCAGTACTTC. Translating gives CASSPLLGGVHEQYF.

The V gene is TRBV7-3, the J gene TRBJ2-7; no clear D. Germline V gene sequence: CDR1 SGHTA, CDR2 FQGTGA. With 3 bases removed from V and 8 bases from J, the gap between germline ends came to 20 bases. The CDR3 has 15 residues. The CDR3 DNA sequence: TGTGCCAGCAGCTTTCAACCTTCCGGTTTCTGCAAGCAGTACTTC. This codes for CASSFQPSGFCKQYF.

In this sample, this clonotype turned up a few times. V and J are TRBV9 and TRBJ1-1; a possible D gene is TRBD1 (5 bases). Germline CDR1 is SGDLS and CDR2 is YYNGEE. The V and J ends lost 0 bases and 5 bases respectively, with 14 bases between them. The CDR3 is 15 amino acids. The CDR3 loop reads CASSVVPGEGTEAFF. DNA for the CDR3: TGTGCCAGCAGCGTAGTGCCGGGGGAGGGAACTGAAGCTTTCTTT.

Of note for this clonotype: A read error may be the cause here, since a much bigger clone is one base away. The chain is built from TRBV20-1 and TRBJ2-5; no clear D gene. CDR1 is DFQATT, CDR2 SNEGSKA, per germline (reference sequence). This CDR3 is built from 11 residues. CDR3 DNA: TGCAGTGCTAGGGCCCAAGAGACCCAGTCCTTC. As protein: CSARAQETQSF.

This clonotype was picked up many times. This chain connects TRBV20-1 to TRBJ1-5, with a possible D match to TRBD1 (5 bases). Trimming pared 4 bases from V and 3 bases from J, leaving 13 bases between. The germline V gene encodes CDR1 DFQATT and CDR2 SNEGSKA (reference sequence). There are 14 residues in the CDR3. DNA for the CDR3: TGCAGTGCTATAGCCGGGACGGACAATCAGCCCCAGCATTTT. The encoded protein is CSAIAGTDNQPQHF.

The chain has TRBV7-2 and TRBJ2-1, with 9 bases that match TRBD2. Germline values: CDR1 SGHTA, CDR2 FQGNSA. V lost 3 bases and J lost 15; bases outside the gene matches: 12. The CDR3 is made up of 14 amino acids. The CDR3 DNA is TGTGCCAGCAGCTTCGGGCTAGCGGGGTGGGGACGGTTCTTC. Protein product: CASSFGLAGWGRFF.

Many counts were recorded for this clonotype. J is TRBJ1-2 and V is TRBV9, with 7 bases lining up with TRBD1. Germline lookup yields CDR1 SGDLS and CDR2 YYNGEE. Unmatched junction bases numbered 6, after V lost 3 bases and J lost 4 bases. The CDR3 contains 14 residues. The CDR3 sequence: CASSEGGESYGYTF. CDR3 in DNA: TGTGCCAGCAGCGAAGGGGGCGAATCCTATGGCTACACCTTC.

This chain links TRBV20-1 with TRBJ2-1, with a tentative D call TRBD2 (6 bases). This CDR3 is built from 15 residues. V shed 0 bases and J shed 1 base, with 10 bases lying between them. Germline loops: CDR1 DFQATT, CDR2 SNEGSKA (reference sequence). The CDR3 DNA reads as TGCAGTGCTAGAGATTGCGCGGGATCCTACAATGAGCAGTTCTTC. Protein product: CSARDCAGSYNEQFF.

In its sample, this clonotype was seen many times. The V gene is TRBV11-1, the J gene TRBJ2-1; 10 bases are a match to TRBD2. The CDR3 contains 16 residues. Trimming took 1 base from V and 6 from J; bases not matched to a gene: 6. Germline CDR1 and CDR2: SGHAT and FQDESV (reference sequence). The CDR3 coding sequence is TGTGCCAGCAGCTTAGACGGAGCGGGAGGGCGCAATGAGCAGTTCTTC. Its protein is CASSLDGAGGRNEQFF.